These 30 T cell receptor beta chains were all obtained from the same sample, sequenced in a study of blood T cell repertoires in COVID-19. Method: immunoSEQ multiplex PCR; TCRdb's copy keeps in-frame clones and lacks some. The table has a few hundred thousand clones, more than 75% seen once; the top ten hold more than 0.95%. The sequenced material came from peripheral blood. These receptors were taken from a human donor with acute or convalescent COVID-19. The donor label of this sample is uncertain.

V and J are TRBV7-9 and TRBJ2-5, with D perhaps TRBD1 (6 bases). Trimming removed 1 base from V and 0 bases from J, with 15 bases in between. This CDR3 is 17 amino acids long. Per germline, CDR1 SEHNR and CDR2 FQNEAQ (reference sequence). The CDR3, as DNA: TGTGCCAGCAGCTTAGTATCGCACCGGGACAACCAAGAGACCCAGTACTTC. Its translation is CASSLVSHRDNQETQYF.

This clone showed up just once. CDR3 in amino acids: CASAAGVGQAFF. In DNA, the CDR3 is TGTGCCAGCGCGGCGGGGGTTGGGCAAGCTTTCTTT. The rearrangement uses TRBV11-2 and TRBJ1-1, with D possibly matching TRBD1 (5 bases). The CDR3 is 12 amino acids. Germline CDR1 SGHAT, CDR2 FQNNGV. The V end was cut by 8 bases, the J end by 9 bases, with 16 bases between.

V gene TRBV5-1 combines with J gene TRBJ2-1, with TRBD1 matching 7 bases. The CDR3 has 14 residues. The germline gives CDR1 SGHRS, CDR2 YFSETQ. Losses at the gene ends were 4 bases for V and 2 bases for J; bases not matched to a gene: 3. The CDR3 loop is CASSKGQTYNEQFF. The DNA of the CDR3 is TGCGCCAGCAGCAAGGGACAGACCTACAATGAGCAGTTCTTC.

The rearrangement uses TRBV5-4 and TRBJ2-2; TRBD1 agrees at 12 bases. V shed 4 bases, J shed 6 bases, and the junction held 4 bases outside the gene matches. Per the germline V gene, CDR1 is SGHNT and CDR2 is YYREEE (reference sequence). This CDR3 has 15 amino acids. CDR3 bases: TGTGCCAGCAGCAAGGGACAGGGGGCGGCCGGGGAGCTGTTTTTT. It is translated as CASSKGQGAAGELFF.

The chain employs TRBV5-8 and TRBJ2-7; possible D gene TRBD2, 6 bases. The germline V gene has CDR1 SGHTS and CDR2 YDEGEE. V was cut by 6 bases and J by 5 bases, with 15 bases left in between. The CDR3 is made up of 13 amino acids. CDR3 sequence (DNA): TGTGCCAGCACCCCCCGGGCGGGAAACGAGCAGTACTTC. It specifies CASTPRAGNEQYF.

This chain connects TRBV6-5 to TRBJ2-1; D possibly corresponds to TRBD2 (7 bases). Germline CDR1 reads MNHEY; CDR2 reads SVGAGI. This CDR3 spans 15 amino acids. The V end was cut by 8 bases, the J end by 4 bases, with 18 bases between. CDR3 sequence (DNA): TGTGCCAGCGGCTCACGGGGGGCCAATTACAATGAGCAGTTCTTC. This sequence encodes CASGSRGANYNEQFF.

V and J are TRBV5-1 and TRBJ1-1; 9 bases line up with TRBD1. CDR3 length: 15 residues. V was pared by 3 bases and J by 4 bases, with 7 bases of the junction left unmatched. CDR1 is SGHRS and CDR2 is YFSETQ in the germline V gene. DNA for the CDR3: TGCGCCAGCAGCTGGGGGGACAGGGCGGGCACTGAAGCTTTCTTT. Translating gives CASSWGDRAGTEAFF.

This clone was recorded only once. This chain connects TRBV4-1 to TRBJ1-1; D remains ambiguous. Germline assignment: CDR1 MGHRA and CDR2 YSYEKL. The V end was cut by 0 bases, the J end by 0 bases, with 11 bases between. The CDR3 has 16 residues. This CDR3 reads CASSQERSTMNTEAFF. The DNA of the CDR3 is TGCGCCAGCAGCCAAGAGCGGAGTACCATGAACACTGAAGCTTTCTTT.

This chain uses TRBV4-1 with TRBJ2-7; the match to TRBD1 covers 9 bases. Per germline, CDR1 MGHRA and CDR2 YSYEKL. The CDR3 loop spans 16 amino acids. V shed 0 bases and J 6 bases; nucleotides not matched to a gene: 9. CDR3 nucleotide sequence: TGCGCCAGCAGCCAAGAATTCGGGACAGGGTTATCCGAGCAGTACTTC. This sequence encodes CASSQEFGTGLSEQYF.

The chain combines TRBV7-6 with TRBJ1-1, with TRBD1 matching 7 bases. Trimming took 5 bases from V and 5 from J; bases not matched to a gene: 8. The CDR3 runs to 14 residues. Germline V CDR1 and CDR2: SGHVS, FNYEAQ. CDR3 in DNA: TGTGCCAGCAGCCCGAGACAGGGCGGGACTGAAGCTTTCTTT. Encoded protein: CASSPRQGGTEAFF.

V gene TRBV19 combines with J gene TRBJ2-1; a weak D match, TRBD2 (8 bases). The CDR3 is 17 amino acids. Trimming took 9 bases from V and 7 from J, leaving 28 bases between them. Germline CDR1 is LNHDA and CDR2 is SQIVND (reference sequence). CDR3 in DNA: TGTGCCAGCTCCCGGTCAGGGGGTAGCGGGACCGTAAATGAGCAGTTCTTC. This sequence encodes CASSRSGGSGTVNEQFF.

This sequence joins TRBV9 and TRBJ1-1, with 11 nucleotides matching TRBD1. This CDR3 spans 15 amino acids. Trimming removed 3 bases from V and 6 bases from J; junction bases left unmatched: 7. The V gene's germline CDR1 is SGDLS and CDR2 YYNGEE. The CDR3 bases are TGTGCCAGCAGCGAGGACAGGGGGCAGTTCTCTGAAGCTTTCTTT. This sequence encodes CASSEDRGQFSEAFF. The full variable domain, in which reference TRBV9 and TRBJ1-1 provide the parts outside the CDR3, is DSGVTQTPKHLITATGQRVTLRCSPRSGDLSVYWYQQSLDQGLQFLIQYYNGEERAKGNILERFSAQQFPDLHSELNLSSLELGDSALYFCASSEDRGQFSEAFFGQGTRLTVV.

CDR3 amino acids: CASSYGAGSYTDTQYF. As DNA, the CDR3 is TGTGCCAGCAGTTACGGGGCAGGGTCCTACACAGATACGCAGTATTTT. The V and J genes are TRBV6-2 or TRBV6-3 and TRBJ2-3; TRBD1 is a possible D gene (5 bases). Trimming took off 2 bases at V and 2 bases at J, with 14 bases between the two ends. Germline CDR1 reads MNHEY; CDR2 reads SVGEGT. This CDR3 is built from 16 residues.

This clone has just a few counts. Different DNA sequences within this sample yield the same CDR3. The rearrangement uses TRBV30 and TRBJ1-5; TRBD1 matches 7 bases. Germline CDR1 reads GTSNPN; CDR2 reads SVGIG (reference sequence). V shed 2 bases and J 4 bases; nucleotides not matched to a gene: 2. This CDR3 region has 13 residues. This CDR3 is CAWSHRGNQPQHF. The DNA for the CDR3 is TGTGCCTGGAGTCACAGGGGAAATCAGCCCCAGCATTTT.

V is TRBV3-1 (or the pseudogene TRBV3-2) and J is TRBJ2-3, with TRBD1 identical over 9 bases. Germline V gene sequence: CDR1 LGHDT, CDR2 YNNKEL (reference sequence). V was clipped by 4 bases and J by 5 bases; unmatched bases: 7. CDR3 length: 15 amino acids. The CDR3 reads CASSRTGQGRDTQYF. CDR3 coding DNA: TGTGCCAGCAGCCGAACCGGACAGGGGAGAGATACGCAGTATTTT.

This chain joins TRBV4-1 and TRBJ1-1; 7 bases are shared with TRBD1. The germline CDR1 and CDR2 sequences are MGHRA and YSYEKL. Unmatched junction bases numbered 4, after V lost 3 bases and J lost 0 bases. This CDR3 spans 15 amino acids. CDR3 residues: CASSHIQGLNTEAFF. DNA for the CDR3: TGCGCCAGCAGCCATATACAGGGGTTGAACACTGAAGCTTTCTTT.

This chain joins TRBV30 and TRBJ2-7; 8 bases line up with TRBD2. The CDR3 runs to 13 residues. Trimming removed 3 bases from V and 2 bases from J; junction bases left unmatched: 3. The germline CDR1 and CDR2 sequences are GTSNPN and SVGIG (reference sequence). CDR3 sequence: CAWRQRGTYEQYF. The CDR3 DNA sequence: TGTGCCTGGAGACAGCGGGGGACCTACGAGCAGTACTTC.

The V and J genes are TRBV27 and TRBJ1-1; 7 nucleotides match TRBD1. V shed 5 bases, J shed 1 base, and the junction held 4 bases outside the gene matches. This CDR3 contains 14 residues. Per germline, CDR1 MNHEY and CDR2 SMNVEV (reference sequence). The CDR3 DNA sequence: TGTGCCAGCAGTAACCACAGGGGGAACACTGAAGCTTTCTTT. Translation: CASSNHRGNTEAFF.

The chain links TRBV28 to TRBJ2-3; TRBD2 matches at 8 bases. The V gene's germline CDR1 is MDHEN and CDR2 SYDVKM. This CDR3 contains 16 residues. V lost 5 bases to trimming and J lost 6 bases; unmatched junction nucleotides: 13. CDR3 in DNA: TGTGCCAGCAGTCACCTCAGCGGGAGCTGGGGGGATACGCAGTATTTT. The encoded protein is CASSHLSGSWGDTQYF.

The chain employs TRBV10-3 and TRBJ1-1; D unresolved. Trimming shortened V by 4 bases and J by 1 base, and 16 bases separated the two germline ends. The CDR3 spans 16 residues. CDR1 and CDR2 (germline): ENHRY, SYGVKD. The CDR3 nucleotides are TGTGCCATCAGTGGGCGGAACCTCCTAGAGAACACTGAAGCTTTCTTT. It yields the protein CAISGRNLLENTEAFF.

This chain joins TRBV5-1 and TRBJ2-5; possible D gene TRBD2, 5 bases. Germline-derived CDR1 and CDR2 are SGHRS and YFSETQ. The CDR3 totals 17 residues. Trimming pared 3 bases from V and 4 bases from J, leaving 22 bases between. For the CDR3, the DNA is TGCGCCAGCAGCTCACGGACCGGGAAGGTATCGCCAGAGACCCAGTACTTC. Translated, it gives CASSSRTGKVSPETQYF.

The chain employs TRBV2 and TRBJ2-1, with D possibly matching TRBD1 (6 bases). Germline CDR1 is SNHLY and CDR2 is FYNNEI. V lost 11 bases, J lost 3 bases, and 20 bases lay in between. The CDR3 is made up of 15 amino acids. The CDR3 is CASRGPGVIYNEQFF. The CDR3 coding sequence is TGTGCCTCTAGGGGCCCAGGGGTTATCTACAATGAGCAGTTCTTC.

This clone was seen more than once but under ten times. This rearrangement joins TRBV6-5 to TRBJ2-7, with TRBD2 identical over 7 bases. CDR1 and CDR2 from the germline V gene are MNHEY and SVGAGI. CDR3 length: 13 residues. The V gene end was trimmed by 9 bases and the J gene end by 6 bases; junction bases not matched to a gene: 11. Written as DNA, the CDR3 is TGTGCCAGTACGGGGAGGGAAAAACGCGAGCAGTACTTC. It specifies CASTGREKREQYF.

This clone was seen once. The gene calls are TRBV18 and TRBJ2-7; TRBD1 matches at 7 bases. The V gene's germline CDR1 is KGHSH and CDR2 LQKENI. J gave up 4 bases and V 5 bases, and 8 bases lay outside the gene matches. The CDR3 is 14 amino acids. CDR3 loop: CASSMPGQIYEQYF. Here the CDR3 DNA reads TGTGCCAGCTCAATGCCGGGACAGATATACGAGCAGTACTTC. Using reference TRBV18 and TRBJ2-7 for the parts outside the CDR3, the full variable domain is NAGVMQNPRHLVRRRGQEARLRCSPMKGHSHVYWYRQLPEEGLKFMVYLQKENIIDESGMPKERFSAEFPKEGPSILRIQQVVRGDSAAYFCASSMPGQIYEQYFGPGTRLTVT.

The chain is built from TRBV18 and TRBJ1-5; possible D gene TRBD1, 6 bases. The germline CDR1 and CDR2 sequences are KGHSH and LQKENI. V was trimmed by 1 base and J by 4 bases, leaving 11 bases between them. CDR3 length: 15 amino acids. The CDR3 nucleotides read TGTGCCAGCTCACCACAAGGACAGCCTAATCAGCCCCAGCATTTT. Protein sequence: CASSPQGQPNQPQHF.

Here the CDR3 reads CASSLGRYGTGHNEQYF. The DNA of the CDR3 is TGTGCCAGCAGCCTTGGGAGGTACGGGACAGGGCACAACGAGCAGTACTTC. The gene calls are TRBV5-5 and TRBJ2-7, with 9 bases identical to TRBD1. This CDR3 has 17 amino acids. V was pared by 4 bases and J by 5 bases, with 16 bases of the junction left unmatched. The germline V gene encodes CDR1 SGHKS and CDR2 YYEKEE (reference sequence). The whole variable domain, remainder taken from reference TRBV5-5 and TRBJ2-7, is DAGVTQSPTHLIKTRGQQVTLRCSPISGHKSVSWYQQVLGQGPQFIFQYYEKEERGRGNFPDRFSARQFPNYSSELNVNALLLGDSALYLCASSLGRYGTGHNEQYFGPGTRLTVT.

V is TRBV28 and J is TRBJ1-3; a possible D gene is TRBD1 (5 bases). V was cut by 2 bases and J by 6 bases, with 11 bases left in between. The germline CDR1 and CDR2 sequences are MDHEN and SYDVKM. The length of the CDR3 is 14 residues. The CDR3 region is CASSLGGGKNTIYF. CDR3 DNA: TGTGCCAGCAGTTTAGGGGGAGGGAAAAACACCATATATTTT. Looking up the rest from reference TRBV28 and TRBJ1-3 gives the full variable domain: DVKVTQSSRYLVKRTGEKVFLECVQDMDHENMFWYRQDPGLGLRLIYFSYDVKMKEKGDIPEGYSVSREKKERFSLILESASTNQTSMYLCASSLGGGKNTIYFGEGSWLTVV.

The chain joins TRBV29-1 to TRBJ1-4; 7 nucleotides line up with TRBD1. The CDR3 has 11 amino acids. Trimming at V came to 6 bases and at J to 9 bases, leaving 4 bases not matched to a gene. The V gene's germline CDR1 is SQVTM and CDR2 ANQGSEA. For the CDR3, the DNA is TGCAGCGTCGGGGGACAGAAAAAACTGTTTTTT. Translating gives CSVGGQKKLFF.

The chain recombines TRBV6-6 with TRBJ2-7; tentative D call: TRBD1 (6 bases). The CDR3 extends over 16 amino acids. From germline, CDR1 is MNHNY and CDR2 SVGAGI (reference sequence). Trimming cost V 2 bases and J 3 bases, with 17 bases left between them. CDR3 nucleotide sequence: TGTGCCAGCAGTTACCGATTAGACAGGATCCGCTACGAGCAGTACTTC. Translation: CASSYRLDRIRYEQYF.

The rearrangement links TRBV5-6 to TRBJ1-4; 7 nucleotides align to TRBD1. Unmatched junction bases numbered 3, after V lost 3 bases and J lost 4 bases. The germline V gene encodes CDR1 SGHDT and CDR2 YYEEEE. CDR3 length: 14 residues. CDR3 protein: CASSWDRNNEKLFF. For the CDR3, the DNA is TGTGCCAGCAGCTGGGACAGAAATAATGAAAAACTGTTTTTT.